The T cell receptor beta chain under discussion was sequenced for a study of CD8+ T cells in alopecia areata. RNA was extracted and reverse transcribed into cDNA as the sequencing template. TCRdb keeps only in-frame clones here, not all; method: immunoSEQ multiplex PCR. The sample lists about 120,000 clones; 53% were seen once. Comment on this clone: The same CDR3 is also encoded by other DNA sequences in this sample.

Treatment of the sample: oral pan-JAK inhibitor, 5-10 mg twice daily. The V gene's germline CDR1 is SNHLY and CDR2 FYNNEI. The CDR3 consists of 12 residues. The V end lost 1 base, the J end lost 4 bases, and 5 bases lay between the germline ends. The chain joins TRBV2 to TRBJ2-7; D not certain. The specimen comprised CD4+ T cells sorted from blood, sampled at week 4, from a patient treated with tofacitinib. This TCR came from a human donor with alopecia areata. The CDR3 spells CASSEGGYEQYF. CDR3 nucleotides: TGTGCCAGCAGTGAAGGAGGATACGAGCAGTACTTC.